The sequence of this TCR beta chain was determined in a study of T cells after yellow fever vaccination. J gave up 2 bases and V 4 bases, and 6 bases lay outside the gene matches. The CDR3 is 15 residues long. This clonotype was detected many times. Template switching with 5'RACE generated the TCR cDNA and added a universal primer site and UMIs. TCRdb processed the 5' RACE reads anew with MiXCR; each CDR3 protein has one entry. The profile shows about 74,000 distinct CDR3 sequences, 7.1% of them singletons. Sequencing used CD8+ T cells sorted from PBMCs, obtained about 5 days after the first yellow fever vaccination. The TCR originated in a man in his late teens or twenties who received the YFV17D yellow fever vaccine. The V call is TRBV12-3 or TRBV12-4, the J call TRBJ1-1, with TRBD1 identical over 8 bases. The CDR3 DNA follows: TGTGCCAGCAGTTCAGGACAGGGAGGAAACACTGAAGCTTTCTTT. This sequence encodes CASSSGQGGNTEAFF.